The clone carrying this T cell receptor (beta chain) was found many times. Antigen unknown. The sample comes from a study of early T cells in non-severe SARS-CoV-2 infection. Study at large: With bulk RNA from unsorted whole blood as input, sequencing yielded unpaired chains. Study outcomes and limitations: VDJdb matching favored anti-spike CD8 responses, missing private and CD4 specificities.

Attached unique molecular identifiers marked individual cDNA molecules. MiXCR, applied by TCRdb to the 5' RACE reads, yields one record per CDR3 protein. The top ten hold approximately 7% of the sample, which has approximately 85,000 distinct CDR3 sequences, approximately 13% seen once. The trim removed 2 bases at V and 4 bases at J, leaving 3 bases unmatched. Germline V lookup: CDR1 GTSNPN, CDR2 SVGIG (reference sequence). This CDR3 contains 14 residues. Sequenced input: whole blood. This TCR derives from an adult who was a healthcare worker with PCR-confirmed SARS-CoV-2 infection or an uninfected control (not recorded which). The J gene is TRBJ2-2, the V gene TRBV30, with 8 bases identical to TRBD1. The chain's CDR3 is CAWSKDRVTGELFF. CDR3 nucleotides: TGTGCCTGGAGTAAGGACAGGGTCACCGGGGAGCTGTTTTTT.